This TCR beta chain was sequenced for a study of blood T cell repertoires in COVID-19. Study-level background: The origin of the acute and convalescent COVID-19 samples was the United States, Italy and Spain.

Germline V gene sequence: CDR1 SNHLY, CDR2 FYNNEI. The CDR3 length is 16 residues. V was clipped by 7 bases and J by 2 bases, with 18 bases between them. Some clones are missing from TCRdb's copy, which holds only in-frame ones; the method was immunoSEQ multiplex PCR. The table lists about 32,000 clones, 80% to 90% of them singletons, with approximately 5.7% in the top ten. This TCR was recovered from a woman over 75 with active or convalescent COVID-19. The sequencing input was peripheral blood. The rearrangement uses TRBV2 and TRBJ1-5; maybe TRBD1 (5 bases). CDR3 coding DNA: TGTGCCAGCAACTCCGATGGGAAAGGGGGCAATCAGCCCCAGCATTTT. This codes for CASNSDGKGGNQPQHF.